Below, 11 T cell receptor beta chains from the same sample are listed, as sequenced in a study of shared clonotypes between healthy human individuals. Repertoires were generated with immunoSEQ multiplex PCR, while TCRdb's copy carries only in-frame clones and drops some. The table shows roughly 2.1 million clones, with 85% to 95% occurring only once. CD8 cells classed as naive were CD45RO-negative and positively selected for CCR7, excluding terminally differentiated effector memory CD45RA+ cells. Sequencing was performed on naive CD8+ T cells from PBMCs. The receptors were sampled from a man between 18 and 35 years old in good health. Some clones in this sample may be carry-over from other donors' samples.

This clone has a single count. The V and J genes are TRBV2 and TRBJ2-7; D gene unclear. Trimming shortened V by 4 bases and J by 11 bases, and 12 bases separated the two germline ends. Germline V gene sequence: CDR1 SNHLY, CDR2 FYNNEI. The CDR3 sequence is 11 residues long. The DNA of the CDR3 is TGTGCCAGCAGTGTGGAAAGCCAGGAGTACTTC. It translates to CASSVESQEYF.

CDR3 residues: CASSLGGGAQYF. The DNA of the CDR3 is TGTGCCAGCAGTTTAGGCGGGGGGGCCCAGTACTTC. The chain carries TRBV27 and TRBJ2-5; 9 bases line up with TRBD2. The CDR3 consists of 12 residues. Germline values: CDR1 MNHEY, CDR2 SMNVEV (reference sequence). Trimming at V came to 2 bases and at J to 9 bases, leaving 1 base not matched to a gene.

This sequence joins TRBV5-6 and TRBJ2-4, with 7 bases matching TRBD2. The CDR3 is 14 residues long. V lost 4 bases to trimming and J lost 7 bases; unmatched junction nucleotides: 8. Germline values: CDR1 SGHDT, CDR2 YYEEEE. CDR3 amino acids: CASSAGYGGNIQYF. CDR3 coding DNA: TGTGCCAGCAGCGCCGGGTACGGGGGGAACATTCAGTACTTC. The full variable domain, rest sourced from reference TRBV5-6 and TRBJ2-4, is DAGVTQSPTHLIKTRGQQVTLRCSPKSGHDTVSWYQQALGQGPQFIFQYYEEEERQRGNFPDRFSGHQFPNYSSELNVNALLLGDSALYLCASSAGYGGNIQYFGAGTRLSVL.

The chain links TRBV28 to TRBJ2-1; D gene ambiguous. Germline V CDR1 and CDR2: MDHEN, SYDVKM. This CDR3 region has 12 residues. V shed 5 bases and J shed 9 bases, with 11 bases lying between them. CDR3 sequence: CASSLDLGEQFF. The CDR3 DNA follows: TGTGCCAGCAGTCTAGATCTAGGTGAGCAGTTCTTC.

The gene calls are TRBV27 and TRBJ1-1; the D is unclear. The CDR3 covers 13 residues. Germline V gene lookup returns CDR1 MNHEY and CDR2 SMNVEV (reference sequence). V was clipped by 3 bases and J by 0 bases, with 5 bases between them. CDR3 nucleotides: TGTGCCAGCAGTTTCTTCCTGAACACTGAAGCTTTCTTT. Encoded protein: CASSFFLNTEAFF.

The J gene is TRBJ2-7, the V gene TRBV5-5; D remains ambiguous. In germline, CDR1 is SGHKS, CDR2 YYEKEE (reference sequence). The CDR3 has 18 residues. The V end was cut by 1 base, the J end by 3 bases, with 23 bases between. The CDR3 sequence: CASSLRPAGTPWGYEQYF. CDR3 DNA: TGTGCCAGCAGCTTGAGGCCAGCTGGAACGCCTTGGGGCTACGAGCAGTACTTC.

The V gene is TRBV30, the J gene TRBJ2-5, with D tentatively TRBD2 (6 bases). The CDR3 length is 20 residues. Trimming removed 0 bases from V and 1 base from J, with 27 bases in between. CDR1 is GTSNPN and CDR2 is SVGIG in the germline V gene (reference sequence). The CDR3 is CAWSVQLRPGLKGTQETQYF. CDR3 nucleotide sequence: TGTGCCTGGAGTGTGCAGTTGCGGCCAGGACTAAAAGGAACCCAAGAGACCCAGTACTTC.

The V gene is TRBV29-1, the J gene TRBJ2-7; TRBD1 might be the D (6 bases). The V end lost 7 bases, the J end lost 0 bases, and 13 bases lay between the germline ends. Germline V gene sequence: CDR1 SQVTM, CDR2 ANQGSEA. The CDR3 length is 13 residues. For the CDR3, the DNA is TGCAGCGCCCTCGGGACAAGCTCCTACGAGCAGTACTTC. It codes for CSALGTSSYEQYF.

The genes are TRBV9 and TRBJ2-7, with 7 positions matching TRBD2. The J segment lost 5 bases and the V segment lost 0 bases, leaving 2 bases of the junction unmatched. This CDR3 has 13 residues. Germline-derived CDR1 and CDR2 are SGDLS and YYNGEE. CDR3 sequence: CASSVGLANEQYF. DNA of the CDR3: TGTGCCAGCAGCGTAGGACTAGCTAACGAGCAGTACTTC.

The genes are TRBV27 and TRBJ1-1; 8 positions match TRBD1. With V trimmed by 6 bases and J by 5 bases, 8 bases remained unmatched. Germline-derived CDR1 and CDR2 are MNHEY and SMNVEV (reference sequence). CDR3 size: 14 residues. The CDR3 is CASRAGGWGTEAFF. DNA of the CDR3: TGTGCCAGCAGGGCAGGGGGCTGGGGGACTGAAGCTTTCTTT.

The V gene is TRBV18, the J gene TRBJ1-2, with 8 bases aligning to TRBD1. The CDR3 covers 16 residues. Per the germline V gene, CDR1 is KGHSH and CDR2 is LQKENI. V shed 3 bases, J shed 3 bases, and the junction held 9 bases outside the gene matches. The CDR3 here is CASSPVGQGVDYGYTF. CDR3 coding DNA: TGTGCCAGCTCACCCGTCGGACAGGGTGTGGACTATGGCTACACCTTC.